Below, 24 T cell receptor beta chains from the same sample are listed, as sequenced in a study of OX40 agonist ivuxolimab in advanced cancers. Preparation of the library involved the immunoSEQ multiplex PCR assay. In its TCRdb copy, this immuneACCESS table keeps in-frame sequences only and misses some clones. Where compared with another copy, unresolved V genes explain less than half of these, and the others have no known cause. The sample table shows approximately 20,000 clones, and approximately 87% are seen once. In total, the top ten clones hold 16% of the sample. This specimen was CD4+ or CD8+ T cells sorted from blood, taken in a trial of the OX40 agonist ivuxolimab. These receptors came from an adult with an advanced solid tumor such as melanoma, head and neck, liver or kidney cancer.

The chain uses TRBV6-6 and TRBJ2-5, with D unresolved. Germline assignment: CDR1 MNHNY and CDR2 SVGAGI (reference sequence). Trimming shortened V by 6 bases and J by 9 bases, and 8 bases separated the two germline ends. This CDR3 contains 10 residues. CDR3 DNA sequence: TGTGCCAGCAGCGGAAAGGCCCAGTACTTC. Encoded protein: CASSGKAQYF.

J is TRBJ2-1 and V is TRBV7-3; a weak D match, TRBD1 (6 bases). The germline V gene encodes CDR1 SGHTA and CDR2 FQGTGA. V was shortened by 0 bases and J by 4 bases, with 7 bases between the two germline ends. The CDR3 has 14 amino acids. CDR3: CASSLTGQYNEQFF. In DNA form, the CDR3 reads TGTGCCAGCAGCTTAACTGGACAGTACAATGAGCAGTTCTTC. The full variable domain, rest sourced from reference TRBV7-3 and TRBJ2-1, is GAGVSQTPSNKVTEKGKYVELRCDPISGHTALYWYRQSLGQGPEFLIYFQGTGAADDSGLPNDRFFAVRPEGSVSTLKIQRTERGDSAVYLCASSLTGQYNEQFFGPGTRLTVL.

This chain connects TRBV19 to TRBJ2-2; D remains unclear. The CDR3 length is 12 residues. Germline lookup yields CDR1 LNHDA and CDR2 SQIVND (reference sequence). V was clipped by 8 bases and J by 6 bases, with 10 bases between them. The CDR3 DNA reads TGTGCCAGTTCGTTTCGTTCCGGGGAGCTGTTTTTT. It is translated as CASSFRSGELFF.

This chain joins TRBV4-3 and TRBJ1-3; a weak D match, TRBD1 (5 bases). This CDR3 has 14 residues. Trimming took off 4 bases at V and 7 bases at J, with 14 bases between the two ends. CDR1 is LGHNA, CDR2 YSLEER, per germline. This CDR3 is CASSPSPGRNTIYF. The CDR3, as DNA: TGCGCCAGCAGCCCCTCCCCAGGGAGGAACACCATATATTTT.

This chain connects TRBV5-4 to TRBJ2-1; the match to TRBD2 covers 7 bases. This CDR3 region has 16 residues. Germline V gives CDR1 SGHNT, CDR2 YYREEE (reference sequence). V dropped 0 bases and J dropped 1; count of bases not matched to a gene: 4. The CDR3 coding sequence is TGTGCCAGCAGCTTGGCCGGCGGGAGTTCCTACAATGAGCAGTTCTTC. Translation gives CASSLAGGSSYNEQFF.

This clone was detected once. V gene TRBV29-1 combines with J gene TRBJ2-3; a possible D gene is TRBD1 (7 bases). The CDR3 runs to 15 residues. CDR1 is SQVTM, CDR2 ANQGSEA, per germline. V was cut by 8 bases and J by 1 base, with 19 bases left in between. The CDR3 DNA sequence: TGCAGCTCAACGGGGCAGGGGGGACGCACAGATACGCAGTATTTT. Amino acid sequence: CSSTGQGGRTDTQYF.

This clone was seen a single time. This CDR3 reads CASSGNWGQETQYF. As DNA, the CDR3 is TGTGCCAGCAGTGGTAATTGGGGGCAAGAGACCCAGTACTTC. V usage is TRBV6-1 and J usage is TRBJ2-5; D possibly uses TRBD1 or TRBD2 (5 bases each). Germline CDR1 is MNHNS and CDR2 is SASEGT. V lost 4 bases and J lost 2, with 11 bases in between. This CDR3 has 14 amino acids.

This sequence joins TRBV5-5 and TRBJ1-5; D might be TRBD1 (6 bases). Germline CDR1 SGHKS, CDR2 YYEKEE (reference sequence). This CDR3 contains 16 residues. Trimming took 4 bases from V and 2 from J, leaving 16 bases between them. CDR3 protein: CASSDLQGGRNQPQHF. The CDR3 DNA is TGTGCCAGCAGCGACTTACAGGGTGGACGCAATCAGCCCCAGCATTTT.

V and J are TRBV11-2 and TRBJ2-1; 9 nucleotides align to TRBD1. With 4 bases clipped from V and 6 bases from J, the junction kept 7 bases outside the gene matches. The CDR3 contains 15 residues. Germline CDR1 SGHAT, CDR2 FQNNGV. The CDR3 bases are TGTGCCAGCAGCTCTCGACAGGGGGGTCTCAATGAGCAGTTCTTC. This encodes CASSSRQGGLNEQFF.

The genes are TRBV7-9 and TRBJ1-1, with TRBD1 matching over 8 bases. From germline, CDR1 is SEHNR and CDR2 FQNEAQ (reference sequence). This CDR3 is built from 13 residues. After removal of 7 bases from V and 3 bases from J, the junction contained 4 bases not matched to a gene. CDR3 amino acids: CASTSQGDTEAFF. The CDR3 region has the DNA TGTGCCAGCACCTCACAGGGGGACACTGAAGCTTTCTTT.

The chain joins TRBV2 to TRBJ1-5; 7 bases map to TRBD1. Germline CDR1 and CDR2: SNHLY and FYNNEI. The ends lost 7 bases at V and 7 bases at J; junction bases unmatched: 7. The CDR3 contains 13 residues. The CDR3 region is CASTAQGGQPQHF. In nucleotides, the CDR3 is TGTGCCAGCACGGCCCAGGGGGGGCAGCCCCAGCATTTT.

The rearrangement joins TRBV5-1 to TRBJ2-3, with 12 bases aligning to TRBD1. The CDR3 totals 15 residues. Germline V gene sequence: CDR1 SGHRS, CDR2 YFSETQ. V lost 4 bases, J lost 6 bases, and 6 bases stayed unmatched. In nucleotides, the CDR3 is TGCGCCAGCAGCATGGGGACAGGGGGCCCCGATACGCAGTATTTT. This gives the protein CASSMGTGGPDTQYF.

The chain links TRBV5-1 to TRBJ2-7; maybe TRBD2 (6 bases). V shed 4 bases and J shed 6 bases, with 14 bases lying between them. Germline V gene data show CDR1 as SGHRS and CDR2 as YFSETQ. This CDR3 has 13 amino acids. This CDR3 is CASSAQVGGEQYF. Written as DNA, the CDR3 is TGCGCCAGCAGCGCGCAGGTGGGGGGCGAGCAGTACTTC.

This clone was seen more than once but under ten times. This chain uses TRBV29-1 with TRBJ1-5; D not resolved. Germline V CDR1 and CDR2: SQVTM, ANQGSEA. The CDR3 has 12 residues. V was trimmed by 7 bases and J by 2 bases, leaving 9 bases between them. The CDR3: CSARYGNQPQHF. In DNA form, the CDR3 reads TGCAGCGCCCGATATGGCAATCAGCCCCAGCATTTT. Full variable domain (rest looked up from reference TRBV29-1 and TRBJ1-5): SAVISQKPSRDICQRGTSLTIQCQVDSQVTMMFWYRQQPGQSLTLIATANQGSEATYESGFVIDKFPISRPNLTFSTLTVSNMSPEDSSIYLCSARYGNQPQHFGDGTRLSIL.

This clone was seen once. The chain employs TRBV12-5 and TRBJ2-2; TRBD1 is a possible D gene (7 bases). The CDR3 is 14 amino acids. Trimming removed 5 bases from V and 5 bases from J, with 12 bases in between. Germline values: CDR1 LGHNT, CDR2 FRNRAP. The CDR3 spells CASGQPGGTGELFF. DNA of the CDR3: TGTGCTAGTGGTCAACCAGGGGGGACCGGGGAGCTGTTTTTT.

This chain uses TRBV14 with TRBJ1-2; 7 bases match TRBD1. The CDR3 spans 13 residues. Trimming took 4 bases from V and 2 from J; bases not matched to a gene: 1. Germline V gene data show CDR1 as SGHDN and CDR2 as FVKESK. The CDR3 loop is CASSRTGNYGYTF. The CDR3 coding sequence is TGTGCCAGCAGCCGGACAGGAAACTATGGCTACACCTTC.

Only one count was recorded for this clone. The chain couples TRBV7-9 to TRBJ1-6, with D maybe TRBD1 (5 bases). Germline CDR1 SEHNR, CDR2 FQNEAQ (reference sequence). V lost 4 bases and J lost 8, with 15 bases in between. This CDR3 spans 15 amino acids. The CDR3 protein is CASSSGTVGHSPLHF. DNA for the CDR3: TGTGCCAGCAGCTCCGGGACCGTAGGCCATTCACCCCTCCACTTT.

The chain employs TRBV11-1 and TRBJ1-2; 7 bases are a match to TRBD1. Germline loops: CDR1 SGHAT, CDR2 FQDESV (reference sequence). This CDR3 is 13 amino acids long. With V trimmed by 2 bases and J by 9 bases, 6 bases remained unmatched. The CDR3, as DNA: TGTGCCAGCAGCTTAATGGGACAGTACCGCTACACCTTC. Protein: CASSLMGQYRYTF.

This clone was recorded a few times. This chain connects TRBV25-1 to TRBJ2-6; maybe TRBD1 (5 bases). This CDR3 contains 18 residues. CDR1 MGHDK and CDR2 SYGVNS come from the germline V gene. V shed 5 bases and J shed 0 bases, with 17 bases lying between them. DNA for the CDR3: TGTGCCAGCAGTACCCGCCTTTTCCAGGGCTCTGGGGCCAACGTCCTGACTTTC. Translating it yields CASSTRLFQGSGANVLTF. The full variable domain, with the rest looked up from reference TRBV25-1 and TRBJ2-6, is EADIYQTPRYLVIGTGKKITLECSQTMGHDKMYWYQQDPGMELHLIHYSYGVNSTEKGDLSSESTVSRIRTEHFPLTLESARPSHTSQYLCASSTRLFQGSGANVLTFGAGSRLTVL.

The table lists this clone with a few counts. V is TRBV15 and J is TRBJ1-1; no definite D call. The CDR3 loop spans 11 amino acids. Germline V gene sequence: CDR1 LNHNV, CDR2 YYDKDF (reference sequence). Trimming removed 3 bases at V and 10 bases at J, with 9 bases between. The CDR3 region has the DNA TGTGCCACCAGCAGTGGTTGGGGAGCTTTCTTT. Translated, it gives CATSSGWGAFF.

CDR3 DNA sequence: TGTGCCAGCAGTGATCGCTACGAGCAGTACTTC. Translated: CASSDRYEQYF. The chain combines TRBV6-5 with TRBJ2-7; no clear D. CDR3 length equals 11 residues. Germline CDR1 reads MNHEY; CDR2 reads SVGAGI. Deletions cut 5 bases from V and 3 bases from J, with 5 bases between.

This chain uses TRBV4-3 with TRBJ2-5, with a possible D match to TRBD2 (6 bases). This CDR3 has 16 residues. The V gene lost 2 bases and the J gene lost 6 bases, with 19 bases spanning the gap. Per the germline V gene, CDR1 is LGHNA and CDR2 is YSLEER. DNA of the CDR3: TGCGCCAGCAGCCAATCCATTGTCGGAGGGATGAAGACCCAGTACTTC. Translation: CASSQSIVGGMKTQYF.

V usage is TRBV4-2 and J usage is TRBJ2-1, with TRBD2 matching 8 bases. Germline V gene lookup returns CDR1 LGHNA and CDR2 YNFKEQ. Germline trimming cut 0 bases from V and 1 base from J; bases unmatched to any gene: 17. This CDR3 comprises 21 residues. CDR3 amino acids: CASSQDPGGGRLLGSYNEQFF. The CDR3 nucleotides read TGTGCCAGCAGCCAAGATCCGGGCGGGGGGCGCCTTCTAGGGTCCTACAATGAGCAGTTCTTC.

The V call is TRBV25-1, the J call TRBJ2-5, with 14 positions matching TRBD2. J was trimmed by 4 bases and V by 7 bases; bases with no gene match: 5. This CDR3 comprises 15 residues. Germline lookup yields CDR1 MGHDK and CDR2 SYGVNS. Here the CDR3 reads CASIGLAGGGETQYF. CDR3 coding DNA: TGTGCCAGCATTGGACTAGCGGGGGGCGGAGAGACCCAGTACTTC.